This T cell receptor (beta chain) stems from a study of blood T cell repertoires in COVID-19. Study-wide background: Acute and convalescent COVID-19 specimens originated in the United States, Italy and Spain.

As originally analysed: The authors estimated nucleated cell counts from reference gene primer amplification. TCRdb's table, derived via immunoSEQ multiplex PCR, lists solely in-frame clones and lacks some. From that table come the V and J calls and clone size; the DNA was used to work out D and trimming. The table has some 150,000 clones, around 86% seen once; the top ten hold under 2.5%. With 6 bases removed from V and 2 bases from J, the gap between germline ends came to 11 bases. Germline V lookup: CDR1 MNHEY, CDR2 SMNVEV (reference sequence). This CDR3 has 14 amino acids. The rearrangement joins TRBV27 to TRBJ2-1; D possibly corresponds to TRBD2 (6 bases). This sequence was found in a man in his fifties or sixties with active COVID-19. The sequenced sample was peripheral blood. In DNA form, the CDR3 reads TGTGCCAGCAGCCTGACTAGGACCTACAATGAGCAGTTCTTC. The encoded protein is CASSLTRTYNEQFF.